The 31 T cell receptor beta chains in this list originate from one sample, sequenced in a study of blood T cell repertoires in COVID-19 (TCRdb year 2020). The library was prepared using the immunoSEQ multiplex PCR assay. TCRdb carries this immuneACCESS record with in-frame sequences only. Its versions omit some clonotypes, under half of them owing to an unresolved V gene in the studies checked, with the rest unexplained. Within this sample are some 110,000 clones, with more than 60% of them counted one time only. The ten largest clonotypes hold 2.5% of the sample. The sample comprised peripheral blood. Every receptor here comes from a man aged 50-59 years with acute or convalescent COVID-19.

This clone was counted ten times or more. The gene calls are TRBV5-6 and TRBJ1-2; 7 bases are a match to TRBD1. CDR3 length: 13 amino acids. The V gene's germline CDR1 is SGHDT and CDR2 YYEEEE. V was clipped by 5 bases and J by 4 bases; unmatched bases: 5. For the CDR3, the DNA is TGTGCCAGCAGATTAGACAGGGTCTATGGCTACACCTTC. Residues: CASRLDRVYGYTF.

The V call is TRBV28, the J call TRBJ1-4, with 8 bases lining up with TRBD1. V lost 6 bases, J lost 7 bases, and 10 bases stayed unmatched. The germline CDR1 and CDR2 sequences are MDHEN and SYDVKM. The CDR3 runs 15 residues. The CDR3 DNA sequence: TGTGCCAGCAGCCGCCAGGGGGCGCGAGTTGAAAAACTGTTTTTT. This sequence encodes CASSRQGARVEKLFF.

This clone showed up just once. The genes are TRBV15 and TRBJ2-1; 13 bases map to TRBD2. The CDR3 spans 16 residues. Trimming at V came to 4 bases and at J to 8 bases, leaving 8 bases not matched to a gene. Germline loops: CDR1 LNHNV, CDR2 YYDKDF (reference sequence). CDR3 bases: TGTGCCACCAGCACCCGGACTAGCGGGAGCGTGTATGAGCAGTTCTTC. This sequence encodes CATSTRTSGSVYEQFF.

DNA for the CDR3: TGTGCCAGCAGCTTCGACAGCGCTAACTATGGCTACACCTTC. It translates to CASSFDSANYGYTF. The V call is TRBV9, the J call TRBJ1-2, with a weak D call TRBD1 (5 bases). This CDR3 is built from 14 residues. The germline V and J ends were trimmed by 4 bases and 0 bases, with 10 bases remaining between them. Germline CDR1 and CDR2: SGDLS and YYNGEE.

The chain recombines TRBV28 with TRBJ1-2, with D hard to call. Per the germline V gene, CDR1 is MDHEN and CDR2 is SYDVKM. This CDR3 is 13 amino acids long. Between the trimmed V and J ends, which lost 7 bases and 6 bases, there was a span of 15 bases. The CDR3, as DNA: TGTGCCAGCACCTTAGCGGGGATTGATGGCTACACCTTC. Amino acid sequence: CASTLAGIDGYTF.

The V and J genes are TRBV24-1 and TRBJ1-4; 12 bases agree with TRBD1. Germline-derived CDR1 and CDR2 are KGHDR and SFDVKD. V dropped 4 bases and J dropped 4; count of bases not matched to a gene: 6. The CDR3 is made up of 17 amino acids. The CDR3 DNA reads TGTGCCACCAGTGAAGGGACAGGGGGCTCTCTTAATGAAAAACTGTTTTTT. Translating it yields CATSEGTGGSLNEKLFF.

This chain joins TRBV27 and TRBJ2-3, with 12 bases lining up with TRBD2. This CDR3 contains 16 residues. Germline V gene sequence: CDR1 MNHEY, CDR2 SMNVEV (reference sequence). The trim removed 5 bases at V and 1 base at J, leaving 4 bases unmatched. The CDR3 protein is CASSQRTSGGTDTQYF. CDR3 nucleotides: TGTGCCAGCAGTCAGCGGACTAGCGGGGGCACAGATACGCAGTATTTT.

The chain employs TRBV3-1 (or the pseudogene TRBV3-2) and TRBJ2-5; 8 bases agree with TRBD2. Germline CDR1 reads LGHDT; CDR2 reads YNNKEL (reference sequence). Trimming at V came to 4 bases and at J to 2 bases, leaving 3 bases not matched to a gene. This CDR3 contains 14 residues. The CDR3 spells CASSRRGGQETQYF. DNA of the CDR3: TGTGCCAGCAGCCGCCGGGGGGGGCAAGAGACCCAGTACTTC.

V is TRBV20-1 and J is TRBJ2-2, with D tentatively TRBD1 or TRBD2 (6 bases each). CDR3 length equals 14 residues. Trimming removed 3 bases from V and 4 bases from J, with 12 bases in between. CDR1 and CDR2 (germline): DFQATT, SNEGSKA (reference sequence). CDR3 bases: TGCAGTGCTAGTGGAGGGGGAATCACCGGGGAGCTGTTTTTT. As protein: CSASGGGITGELFF.

CDR3 amino acids: CASSSTGYFILGTNEKLFF. In DNA form, the CDR3 reads TGTGCCAGCAGCTCCACAGGGTATTTCATTTTGGGAACTAATGAAAAACTGTTTTTT. This rearrangement joins TRBV7-9 to TRBJ1-4; D is perhaps TRBD1 (6 bases). Germline assignment: CDR1 SEHNR and CDR2 FQNEAQ (reference sequence). V shed 4 bases and J shed 1 base, with 22 bases lying between them. This CDR3 comprises 19 residues.

The chain is built from TRBV9 and TRBJ2-1; 9 positions agree with TRBD1. The CDR3 covers 16 residues. The trim removed 4 bases at V and 6 bases at J, leaving 11 bases unmatched. The V gene's germline CDR1 is SGDLS and CDR2 YYNGEE. The CDR3 loop reads CASSPIGQGMGNEQFF. The CDR3 coding sequence is TGTGCCAGCAGCCCAATTGGACAGGGGATGGGCAATGAGCAGTTCTTC.

The chain uses TRBV3-1 (or the pseudogene TRBV3-2) and TRBJ2-3; 10 bases match TRBD2. The ends lost 4 bases at V and 7 bases at J; junction bases unmatched: 5. The CDR3 consists of 14 residues. Germline values: CDR1 LGHDT, CDR2 YNNKEL (reference sequence). CDR3 loop: CASSPRTSGYTQYF. The CDR3 nucleotides are TGTGCCAGCAGCCCCCGGACTAGCGGCTATACGCAGTATTTT.

The genes are TRBV29-1 and TRBJ2-1; 7 nucleotides align to TRBD2. The CDR3 totals 13 residues. J was trimmed by 2 bases and V by 7 bases; bases with no gene match: 5. Germline V CDR1 and CDR2: SQVTM, ANQGSEA. CDR3 nucleotides: TGCAGCGCCGGGGGAGGGGCCTACAATGAGCAGTTCTTC. Translated: CSAGGGAYNEQFF.

J is TRBJ1-5 and V is TRBV12-3 or TRBV12-4; maybe TRBD1 (5 bases). The ends were cut back, 3 bases at V and 7 bases at J, with 10 bases in the middle. CDR3 length: 13 residues. The CDR3 sequence is CASSFGGKQPQHF. In nucleotides, the CDR3 is TGTGCCAGCAGTTTCGGGGGGAAACAGCCCCAGCATTTT.

This clone came up once. This chain links TRBV4-1 with TRBJ2-3; D unclear. V was pared by 7 bases and J by 2 bases, with 19 bases between. This CDR3 is 16 amino acids long. CDR1 and CDR2 from the germline V gene are MGHRA and YSYEKL. The CDR3 DNA is TGCGCCAGCACCCCGAGAAGACTCCGATTCACAGATACGCAGTATTTT. It encodes CASTPRRLRFTDTQYF.

J is TRBJ2-3 and V is TRBV27, with 7 positions matching TRBD2. This CDR3 has 14 amino acids. CDR1 is MNHEY and CDR2 is SMNVEV in the germline V gene (reference sequence). The V and J ends lost 0 bases and 4 bases, in that order; junction bases with no gene match: 1. Written as DNA, the CDR3 is TGTGCCAGCAGTTTATCGGGGGGGGCAGATACGCAGTATTTT. Translation: CASSLSGGADTQYF.

The rearrangement uses TRBV7-3 and TRBJ1-1; a weak D match, TRBD1 (5 bases). Germline V lookup: CDR1 SGHTA, CDR2 FQGTGA. Trimming took 5 bases from V and 6 from J, leaving 13 bases between them. The CDR3 has 13 residues. The CDR3 DNA follows: TGTGCCAGCAGCCTGACACAGGCAGCTGAAGCTTTCTTT. This gives the protein CASSLTQAAEAFF. Full variable domain (remainder filled in from reference TRBV7-3 and TRBJ1-1): GAGVSQTPSNKVTEKGKYVELRCDPISGHTALYWYRQSLGQGPEFLIYFQGTGAADDSGLPNDRFFAVRPEGSVSTLKIQRTERGDSAVYLCASSLTQAAEAFFGQGTRLTVV.

V and J are TRBV5-1 and TRBJ2-1, with 8 bases matching TRBD2. This CDR3 has 17 amino acids. The germline gives CDR1 SGHRS, CDR2 YFSETQ. After removal of 0 bases from V and 1 base from J, the junction contained 6 bases not matched to a gene. The CDR3 DNA sequence: TGCGCCAGCAGCTTGGTCGGACTAGCTCGATCCTACAATGAGCAGTTCTTC. Encoded protein: CASSLVGLARSYNEQFF.

The chain is built from TRBV6-6 and TRBJ1-6, with D maybe TRBD1 (5 bases). Germline CDR1 is MNHNY and CDR2 is SVGAGI (reference sequence). V was cut by 4 bases and J by 6 bases, with 16 bases left in between. The CDR3 runs to 16 residues. The DNA of the CDR3 is TGTGCCAGCAGTTTTCACCGACAGCACTCTAATTCACCCCTCCACTTT. Its translation is CASSFHRQHSNSPLHF.

This clone was counted a single time. The chain recombines TRBV5-4 with TRBJ2-5; D possibly corresponds to TRBD1 (6 bases). The CDR3 extends over 12 amino acids. The ends were cut back, 5 bases at V and 1 base at J, with 6 bases in the middle. Germline V CDR1 and CDR2: SGHNT, YYREEE (reference sequence). DNA of the CDR3: TGTGCCAGCAGGGACAGCCAAGAGACCCAGTACTTC. This codes for CASRDSQETQYF.

The rearrangement joins TRBV3-1 (or the pseudogene TRBV3-2) to TRBJ1-2; D might be TRBD1 (6 bases). This CDR3 is 15 amino acids long. V lost 4 bases and J lost 4, with 16 bases in between. From germline, CDR1 is LGHDT and CDR2 YNNKEL (reference sequence). The CDR3 region is CASSRRRDIFYGYTF. CDR3 DNA sequence: TGTGCCAGCAGCCGTCGACGGGACATTTTCTATGGCTACACCTTC.

The chain employs TRBV5-4 and TRBJ2-3, with TRBD1 matching over 7 bases. The CDR3 has 16 residues. Trimming at V came to 6 bases and at J to 2 bases, leaving 12 bases not matched to a gene. Germline CDR1 and CDR2: SGHNT and YYREEE (reference sequence). The CDR3 DNA follows: TGTGCCAGCAACACGAGAGGGGGCCTGATCACAGATACGCAGTATTTT. Residues: CASNTRGGLITDTQYF.

The chain carries TRBV7-9 and TRBJ1-5; 12 bases are a match to TRBD1. V dropped 4 bases and J dropped 4; count of bases not matched to a gene: 11. The CDR3 sequence is 18 residues long. Germline values: CDR1 SEHNR, CDR2 FQNEAQ (reference sequence). The CDR3 region is CASSSGTGGAWVNQPQHF. The CDR3, as DNA: TGTGCCAGCAGCTCAGGGACAGGGGGCGCGTGGGTGAATCAGCCCCAGCATTTT.

This sequence joins TRBV6-4 and TRBJ2-2, with D uncertain. V gave up 3 bases and J gave up 4 bases, with 6 bases separating them. The germline gives CDR1 MRHNA, CDR2 SNTAGT. The CDR3 contains 13 residues. The DNA for the CDR3 is TGTGCCAGCAGTGAGGAGTCCACCGGGGAGCTGTTTTTT. Translation gives CASSEESTGELFF.

This clone was seen a handful of times. The J gene is TRBJ1-6, the V gene TRBV12-3 or TRBV12-4, with D perhaps TRBD1 (5 bases). Trimming cost V 6 bases and J 15 bases, with 18 bases left between them. This CDR3 contains 13 residues. CDR3 sequence: CASSRGAQRLLHF. CDR3 coding DNA: TGTGCCAGCAGCCGCGGGGCACAGAGGCTCCTCCACTTT.

Sample share makes this clone medium-sized (0.01 to 0.1%). The DNA is left out, because the CDR3 cannot be placed on it with certainty; the CDR3 is given as TCRdb lists it. The chain recombines TRBV12-5 with TRBJ2-1; whether TRBD1, the table's D call, matches the DNA was not checked. The germline CDR1 and CDR2 sequences are LGHNT and FRNRAP. The CDR3 numbers 16 amino acids, ends counted. The CDR3 protein is CASGFGEGVRDNEQFF.

Only a few counts were recorded for this clone. This chain connects TRBV1 to TRBJ2-3; the tabulated D call, TRBD2, remains unverified against the DNA. TRBV1 is termed a pseudogene. CDR3 length: 15 amino acids. CDR3 coding DNA: TGCACCAGCAGCCAAGATTCCCTACTCACAGATACGCAGTATTTT. Residues: CTSSQDSLLTDTQYF.

This chain connects TRBV9 to TRBJ2-2; 9 bases align to TRBD2. The J segment lost 1 base and the V segment lost 0 bases, leaving 1 base of the junction unmatched. The CDR3 runs 16 residues. Germline assignment: CDR1 SGDLS and CDR2 YYNGEE. The CDR3 protein is CASSVDSGGNTGELFF. CDR3 DNA sequence: TGTGCCAGCAGCGTAGATAGCGGGGGGAACACCGGGGAGCTGTTTTTT.

Here the CDR3 DNA reads TGTGCCAGCAGTTACTCAGAGGAAGCGACTCCCGAGACCCAGTACTTC. Amino acids: CASSYSEEATPETQYF. The chain is built from TRBV6-2 or TRBV6-3 and TRBJ2-5; no reliable D call. Between the trimmed V and J ends, which lost 0 bases and 5 bases, there was a span of 16 bases. CDR3 size: 16 residues. Germline V gives CDR1 MNHEY, CDR2 SVGEGT.

The J gene is TRBJ2-2, the V gene TRBV19; TRBD1 agrees at 9 bases. The CDR3 runs to 16 residues. Per germline, CDR1 LNHDA and CDR2 SQIVND (reference sequence). V shed 4 bases, J shed 6 bases, and the junction held 9 bases outside the gene matches. This CDR3 reads CASSSPGQGLAGELFF. In DNA form, the CDR3 reads TGTGCCAGTAGTAGCCCGGGACAGGGCCTCGCCGGGGAGCTGTTTTTT. The full variable domain, with the rest looked up from reference TRBV19 and TRBJ2-2, is DGGITQSPKYLFRKEGQNVTLSCEQNLNHDAMYWYRQDPGQGLRLIYYSQIVNDFQKGDIAEGYSVSREKKESFPLTVTSAQKNPTAFYLCASSSPGQGLAGELFFGEGSRLTVL.

The CDR3 DNA reads TGCAGCGTACCCGAGGGGGGGGCGGTCTATGGCTACACCTTC. It encodes CSVPEGGAVYGYTF. The chain combines TRBV29-1 with TRBJ1-2; tentatively, D is TRBD1 (6 bases). CDR1 and CDR2 (germline): SQVTM, ANQGSEA. The CDR3 sequence is 14 residues long. Trimming took off 6 bases at V and 4 bases at J, with 18 bases between the two ends.